The next 26 T cell receptor beta chains were all read from a single sample in a study of CD8+ T cells in alopecia areata. cDNA serving as the sequencing template came from extracted, reverse transcribed RNA. Only in-frame clones appear in the TCRdb table, and some are missing; sequencing was by immunoSEQ multiplex PCR. The sample has 90,000 to 150,000 clones, approximately 53% seen once. The treatment is: oral pan-JAK inhibitor, 5-10 mg twice daily. Sequenced material: CD4+ T cells sorted from blood, taken at week 4, from a patient treated with tofacitinib. The receptors were gathered from a human donor with alopecia areata.

The chain employs TRBV6-1 and TRBJ2-2; no clear D. The CDR3 is 13 residues long. Germline-derived CDR1 and CDR2 are MNHNS and SASEGT. Trimming took off 11 bases at V and 0 bases at J, with 10 bases between the two ends. The CDR3 here is CAGTRANTGELFF. In DNA, the CDR3 is TGTGCCGGAACCCGGGCGAACACCGGGGAGCTGTTTTTT.

This sequence joins TRBV7-3 and TRBJ1-2; D is unclear. The germline CDR1 and CDR2 sequences are SGHTA and FQGTGA. The CDR3 is 13 residues long. V was trimmed by 6 bases and J by 4 bases, leaving 12 bases between them. The CDR3 here is CASSFKGGYGYTF. The CDR3 bases are TGTGCCAGCAGTTTTAAGGGTGGCTATGGCTACACCTTC. Combining the CDR3 with reference TRBV7-3 and TRBJ1-2 gives the whole variable domain GAGVSQTPSNKVTEKGKYVELRCDPISGHTALYWYRQSLGQGPEFLIYFQGTGAADDSGLPNDRFFAVRPEGSVSTLKIQRTERGDSAVYLCASSFKGGYGYTFGSGTRLTVV.

This clone occurred a few times. The rearrangement joins TRBV7-9 to TRBJ2-2; 7 positions match TRBD1. Germline values: CDR1 SEHNR, CDR2 FQNEAQ (reference sequence). The CDR3 runs 13 residues. Trimming took 3 bases from V and 7 from J; bases not matched to a gene: 2. The CDR3: CASSFQGDGELFF. As DNA, the CDR3 is TGTGCCAGCAGCTTTCAGGGGGACGGGGAGCTGTTTTTT.

This clone was seen a single time. Additional DNA sequences in this sample encode the identical CDR3. The CDR3 loop is CASSLGGGQETQYF. CDR3 in DNA: TGCGCCAGCAGCTTGGGAGGGGGCCAAGAGACCCAGTACTTC. This chain uses TRBV5-1 with TRBJ2-5; possible D gene TRBD1, 6 bases. Germline lookup yields CDR1 SGHRS and CDR2 YFSETQ. CDR3 size: 14 residues. V was shortened by 0 bases and J by 1 base, with 7 bases between the two germline ends.

This clone has only one observation. V is TRBV5-6 and J is TRBJ2-7; D may match TRBD1 or TRBD2 (6 bases each). Trimming took 6 bases from V and 1 from J, leaving 17 bases between them. The CDR3 has 15 residues. CDR1 and CDR2 from the germline V gene are SGHDT and YYEEEE. CDR3 in DNA: TGTGCCAGCACCCCCCTCCCGGGGGCTTCCTACGAGCAGTACTTC. This codes for CASTPLPGASYEQYF.

This chain connects TRBV29-1 to TRBJ2-7; D is undetermined. Per germline, CDR1 SQVTM and CDR2 ANQGSEA. V was trimmed by 4 bases and J by 5 bases, leaving 18 bases between them. The CDR3 loop spans 14 amino acids. Here the CDR3 reads CSVGFRQASDEQYF. The CDR3 DNA reads as TGCAGCGTTGGGTTTCGCCAGGCTTCGGACGAGCAGTACTTC.

V is TRBV29-1 and J is TRBJ2-1, with D possibly matching TRBD1 (8 bases). Germline lookup yields CDR1 SQVTM and CDR2 ANQGSEA. The CDR3 totals 15 residues. With 5 bases removed from V and 3 bases from J, the gap between germline ends came to 17 bases. CDR3 coding DNA: TGCAGCGTTCTAAGGGGGGGACAGGTCTACAATGAGCAGTTCTTC. Amino acids: CSVLRGGQVYNEQFF.

The rearrangement links TRBV5-4 to TRBJ2-7; 10 bases line up with TRBD2. CDR3 size: 15 residues. CDR1 is SGHNT, CDR2 YYREEE, per germline (reference sequence). V shed 1 base, J shed 7 bases, and the junction held 8 bases outside the gene matches. The CDR3 spells CASSLLAGVTQEQYF. CDR3 DNA sequence: TGTGCCAGCAGCTTGCTAGCGGGGGTCACCCAAGAGCAGTACTTC.

The table lists this clone with a few counts. This same CDR3 is encoded by further DNA sequences in the sample. For the CDR3, the DNA is TGTGCCAGCAGCTTAGACAGGGACACTGAAGCTTTCTTT. It codes for CASSLDRDTEAFF. The chain couples TRBV7-9 to TRBJ1-1; tentatively, D is TRBD1 (6 bases). Trimming removed 1 base from V and 3 bases from J, with 6 bases in between. Germline assignment: CDR1 SEHNR and CDR2 FQNEAQ (reference sequence). The CDR3 contains 13 residues.

A few counts support this clone. The V and J genes are TRBV6-5 and TRBJ1-6; perhaps TRBD1 as D (5 bases). Per the germline V gene, CDR1 is MNHEY and CDR2 is SVGAGI. Trimming stripped 0 bases from V and 8 bases from J, with 5 bases between. The CDR3 extends over 13 amino acids. CDR3 region: CASSYSGDSPLHF. The CDR3 DNA reads TGTGCCAGCAGTTACTCGGGGGATTCACCCCTCCACTTT.

This clone was seen only a few times. The chain is built from TRBV27 and TRBJ1-2, with a weak D call TRBD1 (6 bases). The germline CDR1 and CDR2 sequences are MNHEY and SMNVEV (reference sequence). The CDR3 has 14 amino acids. The ends were cut back, 4 bases at V and 1 base at J, with 10 bases in the middle. CDR3 DNA sequence: TGTGCCAGCAGTTCTCAAGGGGGTAACTATGGCTACACCTTC. Translated: CASSSQGGNYGYTF.

This clone was found a few times. V gene TRBV18 combines with J gene TRBJ1-1; D uncertain. The CDR3 runs to 13 residues. Germline V gives CDR1 KGHSH, CDR2 LQKENI. The V gene lost 5 bases and the J gene lost 1 base, with 8 bases spanning the gap. As DNA, the CDR3 is TGTGCCAGCTCAATCGACCAGAACACTGAAGCTTTCTTT. This gives the protein CASSIDQNTEAFF.

The chain uses TRBV30 and TRBJ1-1; 8 bases map to TRBD1. This CDR3 region has 15 residues. V shed 6 bases and J 7 bases; nucleotides not matched to a gene: 16. Germline V gives CDR1 GTSNPN, CDR2 SVGIG (reference sequence). The CDR3 is CACTRRNRGIGEAFF. The CDR3 DNA sequence: TGTGCCTGCACCAGGAGGAACAGGGGGATCGGTGAAGCTTTCTTT.

The chain uses TRBV18 and TRBJ2-1; no reliable D call. The CDR3 length is 14 residues. Germline assignment: CDR1 KGHSH and CDR2 LQKENI. Trimming pared 2 bases from V and 0 bases from J, leaving 5 bases between. CDR3 sequence: CASSPMSSYNEQFF. The DNA for the CDR3 is TGTGCCAGCTCACCAATGAGCTCCTACAATGAGCAGTTCTTC.

The chain is built from TRBV10-3 and TRBJ2-6; 8 positions match TRBD2. This CDR3 spans 17 amino acids. The germline V gene has CDR1 ENHRY and CDR2 SYGVKD. Trimming at V came to 10 bases and at J to 0 bases, leaving 11 bases not matched to a gene. The CDR3 loop is CATLQAGDPSGANVLTF. CDR3 coding DNA: TGTGCCACCTTACAAGCGGGGGATCCCTCTGGGGCCAACGTCCTGACTTTC.

This chain joins TRBV29-1 and TRBJ2-4; weak D call: TRBD2 (5 bases). This CDR3 is 12 amino acids long. From germline, CDR1 is SQVTM and CDR2 ANQGSEA. V lost 3 bases, J lost 7 bases, and 10 bases lay in between. DNA of the CDR3: TGCAGCGTTGACGAGGGTTCGAACATTCAGTACTTC. It encodes CSVDEGSNIQYF.

The chain joins TRBV7-9 to TRBJ2-5, with D tentatively TRBD1 or TRBD2 (6 bases each). The CDR3 loop spans 16 amino acids. V was pared by 4 bases and J by 1 base, with 16 bases between. Germline values: CDR1 SEHNR, CDR2 FQNEAQ (reference sequence). Here the CDR3 DNA reads TGTGCCAGCAGCTACAGGGAGGTGGGTTCCCAAGAGACCCAGTACTTC. This codes for CASSYREVGSQETQYF.

The chain carries TRBV30 and TRBJ1-4; no definite D call. Looked up from germline, CDR1 is GTSNPN and CDR2 is SVGIG (reference sequence). The CDR3 has 14 residues. V lost 5 bases, J lost 7 bases, and 17 bases lay in between. In nucleotides, the CDR3 is TGTGCCTGGTCCCTGGGTCGATTAGGTGAAAAACTGTTTTTT. Protein product: CAWSLGRLGEKLFF.

By share, this clone counts as medium-sized (0.01 to 0.1%). The genes are TRBV7-9 and TRBJ2-7; possibly TRBD2 for D (6 bases). Germline assignment: CDR1 SEHNR and CDR2 FQNEAQ (reference sequence). Trimming stripped 3 bases from V and 2 bases from J, with 14 bases between. The CDR3 covers 15 residues. This chain's CDR3 is CASSFVGGGTYEQYF. CDR3 sequence (DNA): TGTGCCAGCAGCTTTGTGGGGGGAGGCACCTACGAGCAGTACTTC.

Remarks on this clone: A read error may account for a junction end that differs from germline. This sequence joins TRBV11-2 and TRBJ2-1, with D perhaps matching TRBD2 (6 bases). The CDR3 is 12 residues long. CDR1 SGHAT and CDR2 FQNNGV come from the germline V gene. As DNA, the CDR3 is TGTGCCAGCACCTTATATGGGACTCAGCAGTTCTTC. Translating gives CASTLYGTQQFF.

J is TRBJ2-5 and V is TRBV30; TRBD2 agrees at 7 bases. Germline-derived CDR1 and CDR2 are GTSNPN and SVGIG (reference sequence). The CDR3 is 14 amino acids. With V trimmed by 0 bases and J by 4 bases, 5 bases remained unmatched. The CDR3 is CAWSVYGGRETQYF. Written as DNA, the CDR3 is TGTGCCTGGAGTGTATACGGGGGGAGAGAGACCCAGTACTTC. The complete variable domain, with remaining parts taken from reference TRBV30 and TRBJ2-5, reads SQTIHQWPATLVQPVGSPLSLECTVEGTSNPNLYWYRQAAGRGLQLLFYSVGIGQISSEVPQNLSASRPQDRQFILSSKKLLLSDSGFYLCAWSVYGGRETQYFGPGTRLLVL.

The chain employs TRBV5-1 and TRBJ1-1, with D unclear. The CDR3 runs 14 residues. Per germline, CDR1 SGHRS and CDR2 YFSETQ. Trimming removed 0 bases at V and 4 bases at J, with 10 bases between. The CDR3: CASSLVAGSTEAFF. CDR3 nucleotides: TGCGCCAGCAGCTTGGTGGCTGGGAGCACTGAAGCTTTCTTT.

The V call is TRBV7-9, the J call TRBJ2-4, with 7 bases aligning to TRBD2. This CDR3 is 15 amino acids long. The ends lost 10 bases at V and 6 bases at J; junction bases unmatched: 15. Germline CDR1 and CDR2: SEHNR and FQNEAQ (reference sequence). Here the CDR3 DNA reads TGTGCCATCCTCCTTCCCGGGCCTAGCGGAAACATTCAGTACTTC. It specifies CAILLPGPSGNIQYF.

The sample holds a few counts of this clone. The CDR3 spells CASSPRQESSYNSPLHF. The CDR3 region has the DNA TGTGCCAGCAGCCCCCGACAGGAGAGCTCCTATAATTCACCCCTCCACTTT. The chain has TRBV7-8 and TRBJ1-6; TRBD1 is a possible D gene (6 bases). Trimming pared 5 bases from V and 0 bases from J, leaving 14 bases between. CDR1 SGHVS and CDR2 FQNEAQ come from the germline V gene. There are 17 residues in the CDR3.

The gene calls are TRBV7-8 and TRBJ2-5; weak D call: TRBD2 (6 bases). Trimming removed 5 bases at V and 5 bases at J, with 15 bases between. CDR1 is SGHVS and CDR2 is FQNEAQ in the germline V gene. CDR3 size: 14 residues. The CDR3 protein is CASSPWAGSETQYF. CDR3 nucleotide sequence: TGTGCCAGCAGCCCGTGGGCGGGGTCGGAGACCCAGTACTTC.

The chain couples TRBV30 to TRBJ1-1; 9 nucleotides line up with TRBD1. CDR3 length equals 15 residues. Germline V CDR1 and CDR2: GTSNPN, SVGIG (reference sequence). V was clipped by 3 bases and J by 5 bases; unmatched bases: 10. This CDR3 reads CAWSLRDRVGTEAFF. CDR3 DNA: TGTGCCTGGAGCCTCCGGGACAGGGTTGGTACTGAAGCTTTCTTT.